Each of the 25 T cell receptor beta chains below was sequenced from the same sample in a study of metastatic and nonmetastatic thyroid tumors. TCRdb reanalyzed the PCR reads with MiXCR. Altogether approximately 25,000 clones are present, roughly 15% being singletons, with the ten largest covering about 15%. Nobody among the patients had been given any treatment before thyroid surgery. Sequencing used blood. All receptors come from a male donor with papillary thyroid cancer or a benign thyroid nodule (not recorded which). Some clones in this sample may be carry-over from other donors' samples.

This clone was detected ten times or more. The chain carries TRBV20-1 and TRBJ2-5; D is uncertain. V gave up 3 bases and J gave up 3 bases, with 8 bases separating them. The CDR3 has 12 residues. Germline values: CDR1 DFQATT, CDR2 SNEGSKA (reference sequence). This CDR3 reads CSARGTKETQYF. CDR3 DNA: TGCAGTGCTAGGGGCACCAAAGAGACCCAGTACTTC.

This clone was observed a handful of times. The chain combines TRBV2 with TRBJ2-1, with a possible D match to TRBD2 (5 bases). The length of the CDR3 is 15 residues. The V and J ends lost 4 bases and 0 bases respectively, with 10 bases between them. Germline V CDR1 and CDR2: SNHLY, FYNNEI. CDR3 sequence: CASSALGSSYNEQFF. CDR3 DNA: TGTGCCAGCAGTGCTCTAGGGAGCTCCTACAATGAGCAGTTCTTC.

This clone was recorded at least ten times. The rearrangement joins TRBV6-1 to TRBJ1-5; D is undetermined. Germline values: CDR1 MNHNS, CDR2 SASEGT. Deletions cut 3 bases from V and 2 bases from J, with 11 bases between. There are 15 residues in the CDR3. DNA of the CDR3: TGTGCCAGCAGTGAGGAGGGTTGGGGCAATCAGCCCCAGCATTTT. Translated: CASSEEGWGNQPQHF.

In its sample, this clone was seen once. The chain recombines TRBV20-1 with TRBJ2-7; tentative D call: TRBD2 (5 bases). The V end lost 6 bases, the J end lost 0 bases, and 15 bases lay between the germline ends. The CDR3 is 14 amino acids. The germline gives CDR1 DFQATT, CDR2 SNEGSKA (reference sequence). As DNA, the CDR3 is TGCAGTGCGGGAGACAAAAGGAGCTCCTACGAGCAGTACTTC. As protein: CSAGDKRSSYEQYF.

V is TRBV7-8 and J is TRBJ2-3; 12 bases map to TRBD2. Germline loops: CDR1 SGHVS, CDR2 FQNEAQ. Germline trimming cut 7 bases from V and 4 bases from J; bases unmatched to any gene: 6. This CDR3 comprises 15 residues. CDR3 in DNA: TGTGCCAGCATCAGACTAGCGGGAGCGGCAGATACGCAGTATTTT. Its protein product is CASIRLAGAADTQYF.

This clone has at least ten counts. The chain is built from TRBV3-1 and TRBJ1-1; a weak D match, TRBD1 (5 bases). V was cut by 11 bases and J by 6 bases, with 10 bases left in between. Germline loops: CDR1 LGHDT, CDR2 YNNKEL (reference sequence). The CDR3 is 10 residues long. This chain's CDR3 is CAAGGAEAFF. The CDR3 nucleotides read TGTGCCGCAGGAGGGGCTGAAGCTTTCTTT.

The table lists this clone with a count of one. The chain carries TRBV5-1 and TRBJ2-5; D is ambiguous. Looked up from germline, CDR1 is SGHRS and CDR2 is YFSETQ. The V end was cut by 3 bases, the J end by 5 bases, with 14 bases between. This CDR3 region has 14 residues. CDR3 in amino acids: CASSWVTRLETQYF. CDR3 coding DNA: TGCGCCAGCAGCTGGGTGACCCGGCTGGAGACCCAGTACTTC.

In its sample, this clone was seen many times. This chain uses TRBV28 with TRBJ2-1, with TRBD2 matching 9 bases. This CDR3 is built from 15 residues. CDR1 and CDR2 from the germline V gene are MDHEN and SYDVKM. V dropped 8 bases and J dropped 0; count of bases not matched to a gene: 5. In nucleotides, the CDR3 is TGTGCCAGCCGGACTAGCGAAAGCTCCTACAATGAGCAGTTCTTC. Translation gives CASRTSESSYNEQFF.

This clone was recorded a few times. The J gene is TRBJ2-1, the V gene TRBV6-1; tentatively, D is TRBD2 (6 bases). Germline V CDR1 and CDR2: MNHNS, SASEGT. Trimming cost V 2 bases and J 9 bases, with 14 bases left between them. The CDR3 covers 14 residues. CDR3 protein: CASSESERALEQFF. CDR3 in DNA: TGTGCCAGCAGTGAATCGGAGCGGGCCCTTGAGCAGTTCTTC.

In this sample, this clone is medium-sized. V is TRBV20-1 and J is TRBJ2-7; no definite D call. CDR1 is DFQATT, CDR2 SNEGSKA, per germline (reference sequence). The V and J ends lost 6 bases and 3 bases respectively, with 15 bases between them. The CDR3 has 13 amino acids. The CDR3 bases are TGCAGTGCCTGGCCTGGGCAGGACTACGAGCAGTACTTC. This sequence encodes CSAWPGQDYEQYF.

Points on this clone: This CDR3 fails to terminate in the conserved phenylalanine or tryptophan, so it likely reflects a read error. The chain is built from TRBV6-1 and TRBJ1-2; maybe TRBD1 (5 bases). This CDR3 has 15 residues. Germline V lookup: CDR1 MNHNS, CDR2 SASEGT. Trimming removed 6 bases at V and 4 bases at J, with 18 bases between. This chain's CDR3 is CASSLHTGTIYGYTV. The CDR3 DNA reads as TGTGCCAGCAGCCTCCATACAGGCACAATCTATGGCTACACCGTC.

In this sample, this clone turned up many times. The CDR3 coding sequence is TGCGCCAGCAGCTTGGGGTTCGGGGCTGTTAACACTGAAGCTTTCTTT. It specifies CASSLGFGAVNTEAFF. V usage is TRBV5-1 and J usage is TRBJ1-1; maybe TRBD1 (5 bases). The germline gives CDR1 SGHRS, CDR2 YFSETQ. This CDR3 comprises 16 residues. V lost 0 bases, J lost 2 bases, and 14 bases lay in between. The full variable domain, rest sourced from reference TRBV5-1 and TRBJ1-1, is KAGVTQTPRYLIKTRGQQVTLSCSPISGHRSVSWYQQTPGQGLQFLFEYFSETQRNKGNFPGRFSGRQFSNSRSEMNVSTLELGDSALYLCASSLGFGAVNTEAFFGQGTRLTVV.

This clone was observed at least ten times. The chain links TRBV29-1 to TRBJ1-1; TRBD1 matches at 7 bases. Germline V lookup: CDR1 SQVTM, CDR2 ANQGSEA. Trimming cost V 3 bases and J 11 bases; bases outside gene matches: 9. The CDR3 runs to 12 residues. The chain's CDR3 is CSVDEGQNEAFF. Here the CDR3 DNA reads TGCAGCGTTGATGAGGGACAGAATGAGGCTTTCTTT.

This chain connects TRBV12-3 or TRBV12-4 to TRBJ1-2; the D is unclear. The CDR3 extends over 14 amino acids. The V end lost 5 bases, the J end lost 4 bases, and 14 bases lay between the germline ends. The DNA of the CDR3 is TGTGCCAGCAGTACCCGGGCAGAACGCTATGGCTACACCTTC. Residues: CASSTRAERYGYTF.

This clone has more than one count but fewer than ten. The rearrangement uses TRBV6-5 and TRBJ2-1; no definite D call. CDR1 is MNHEY, CDR2 SVGAGI, per germline. Between the trimmed V and J ends, which lost 3 bases and 13 bases, there was a span of 16 bases. The CDR3 covers 13 residues. CDR3 nucleotides: TGTGCCAGCAGTTATAATAGGGATGCTCATCAGTTCTTC. It specifies CASSYNRDAHQFF.

In this sample, this clone turned up many times. V gene TRBV6-1 combines with J gene TRBJ2-5; 9 bases agree with TRBD2. The CDR3 totals 16 residues. Trimming at V came to 2 bases and at J to 2 bases, leaving 6 bases not matched to a gene. Germline V gene data show CDR1 as MNHNS and CDR2 as SASEGT. CDR3 amino acids: CASSERIAGAQETQYF. CDR3 DNA sequence: TGTGCCAGCAGTGAAAGAATAGCGGGAGCGCAAGAGACCCAGTACTTC.

This clone was counted between two and nine times. J is TRBJ2-2 and V is TRBV6-5, with TRBD1 matching 9 bases. The V gene's germline CDR1 is MNHEY and CDR2 SVGAGI. This CDR3 spans 18 amino acids. V trimming: 6 bases; J trimming: 4 bases; junction bases outside the gene matches: 15. CDR3 DNA: TGTGCCAGCAGCGCCGGGACAGGGCTGCTAATCTGCACCGGGGAGCTGTTTTTT. Translation: CASSAGTGLLICTGELFF.

This clone qualifies as medium-sized. The J gene is TRBJ1-2, the V gene TRBV6-1, with a tentative D call TRBD1 (6 bases). Germline CDR1 and CDR2: MNHNS and SASEGT. Trimming stripped 1 base from V and 1 base from J, with 13 bases between. This CDR3 has 16 residues. The CDR3 region is CASSEEGGRGNYGYTF. The CDR3 DNA is TGTGCCAGCAGTGAAGAAGGTGGCAGGGGTAACTATGGCTACACCTTC.

The sample holds many counts of this clone. This chain uses TRBV20-1 with TRBJ1-6; TRBD1 might be the D (5 bases). Germline values: CDR1 DFQATT, CDR2 SNEGSKA (reference sequence). V was shortened by 0 bases and J by 8 bases, with 14 bases between the two germline ends. The CDR3 runs to 15 residues. For the CDR3, the DNA is TGCAGTGCTAGAGATGCGGGGGGGAGTGATTCACCCCTCCACTTT. It codes for CSARDAGGSDSPLHF.

This clone has ten or more counts. V and J are TRBV5-6 and TRBJ2-7; D is perhaps TRBD2 (5 bases). Germline V gene lookup returns CDR1 SGHDT and CDR2 YYEEEE. V lost 1 base and J lost 5, with 7 bases in between. The CDR3 length is 12 residues. CDR3 loop: CASSLTGNEQYF. Here the CDR3 DNA reads TGTGCCAGCAGCTTGACGGGGAACGAGCAGTACTTC.

V gene TRBV6-2 or TRBV6-3 combines with J gene TRBJ2-7; TRBD1 matches 8 bases. Trimming cost V 0 bases and J 2 bases; bases outside gene matches: 15. This CDR3 comprises 19 residues. CDR1 and CDR2 (germline): MNHEY, SVGEGT. CDR3: CASSYSHGQGNALAYEQYF. CDR3 DNA sequence: TGTGCCAGCAGTTACTCCCACGGACAGGGTAACGCCCTTGCCTACGAGCAGTACTTC.

This clone was observed at least ten times. The chain has TRBV5-4 and TRBJ2-7; the match to TRBD2 covers 8 bases. J was trimmed by 5 bases and V by 4 bases; bases with no gene match: 2. Germline V lookup: CDR1 SGHNT, CDR2 YYREEE (reference sequence). CDR3 size: 12 residues. This CDR3 is CASSRGGDEQYF. DNA of the CDR3: TGTGCCAGCAGCCGGGGGGGGGACGAGCAGTACTTC. Drawing the rest from reference TRBV5-4 and TRBJ2-7, the complete variable domain is ETGVTQSPTHLIKTRGQQVTLRCSSQSGHNTVSWYQQALGQGPQFIFQYYREEENGRGNFPPRFSGLQFPNYSSELNVNALELDDSALYLCASSRGGDEQYFGPGTRLTVT.

The table lists this clone with many counts. The rearrangement joins TRBV6-5 to TRBJ2-1; 7 bases fit TRBD1. CDR1 MNHEY and CDR2 SVGAGI come from the germline V gene. The CDR3 is 14 residues long. V trimming: 0 bases; J trimming: 12 bases; junction bases outside the gene matches: 8. CDR3 nucleotides: TGTGCCAGCAGTTACTCCGGGACAGCTAATTTGCAGTTCTTC. The encoded protein is CASSYSGTANLQFF.

This clone was found many times. The chain is built from TRBV29-1 and TRBJ2-7, with D possibly TRBD1 on 6 matching bases. Between the trimmed V and J ends, which lost 8 bases and 2 bases, there was a span of 13 bases. This CDR3 is built from 12 residues. CDR1 and CDR2 from the germline V gene are SQVTM and ANQGSEA. As DNA, the CDR3 is TGCAGCTCAAAGACAGGTACCTACGAGCAGTACTTC. Its protein is CSSKTGTYEQYF.

This clone was seen many times. The chain has TRBV19 and TRBJ2-2, with 10 positions matching TRBD1. This CDR3 is 15 amino acids long. The J segment lost 6 bases and the V segment lost 9 bases, leaving 10 bases of the junction unmatched. CDR1 is LNHDA and CDR2 is SQIVND in the germline V gene (reference sequence). The CDR3 spells CASTDRGQIAGELFF. CDR3 nucleotides: TGTGCCAGCACTGACAGGGGGCAAATAGCCGGGGAGCTGTTTTTT.